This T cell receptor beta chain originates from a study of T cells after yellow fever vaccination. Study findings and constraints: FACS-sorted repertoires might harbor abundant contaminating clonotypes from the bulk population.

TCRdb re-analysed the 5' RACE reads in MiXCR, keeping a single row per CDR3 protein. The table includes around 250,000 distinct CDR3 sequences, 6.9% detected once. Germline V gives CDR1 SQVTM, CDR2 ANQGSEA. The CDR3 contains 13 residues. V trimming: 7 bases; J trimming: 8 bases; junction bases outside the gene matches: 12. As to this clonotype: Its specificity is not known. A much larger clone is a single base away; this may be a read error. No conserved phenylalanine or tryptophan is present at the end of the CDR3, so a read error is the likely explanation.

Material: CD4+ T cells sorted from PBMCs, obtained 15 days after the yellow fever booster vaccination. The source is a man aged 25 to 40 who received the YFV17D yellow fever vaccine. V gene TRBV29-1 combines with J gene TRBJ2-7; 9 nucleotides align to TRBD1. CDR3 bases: TGCAGCGCAGGACAGGGGTTATACGACAAGCAGTACTTA. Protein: CSAGQGLYDKQYL.